Listed here are 5 T cell receptor beta chains from one sample, sequenced in a study of cytomegalovirus exposure and HLA in healthy donors. 60 Vbeta and 13 Jbeta primers were used in PCR. TCRdb's table, derived via immunoSEQ multiplex PCR, lists solely in-frame clones and lacks some. The table includes 55,000 to 80,000 clones, approximately 82% detected once. Sequences were obtained from PBMCs. The receptors derive from a middle-aged woman in good health and CMV-seropositive.

The chain employs TRBV19 and TRBJ2-6; no definite D call. The CDR3 runs to 14 residues. V was cut by 6 bases and J by 6 bases, with 12 bases left in between. Germline V CDR1 and CDR2: LNHDA, SQIVND (reference sequence). Here the CDR3 reads CASRSPSEANVLTF. In DNA form, the CDR3 reads TGTGCCAGTAGGAGCCCCTCCGAGGCCAACGTCCTGACTTTC.

The chain recombines TRBV29-1 with TRBJ2-1; D gene ambiguous. This CDR3 contains 15 residues. V was clipped by 1 base and J by 0 bases, with 10 bases between them. The V gene's germline CDR1 is SQVTM and CDR2 ANQGSEA. The CDR3 region is CSVEVDTYSYNEQFF. The DNA for the CDR3 is TGCAGCGTTGAAGTCGACACATACTCCTACAATGAGCAGTTCTTC.

The chain recombines TRBV7-2 with TRBJ1-6, with a tentative D call TRBD1 (6 bases). The germline gives CDR1 SGHTA, CDR2 FQGNSA. Deletions cut 5 bases from V and 6 bases from J, with 11 bases between. The CDR3 has 14 residues. The CDR3: CASSLGGGNSPLHF. In DNA, the CDR3 is TGTGCCAGCAGCCTAGGAGGGGGTAATTCACCCCTCCACTTT. The complete variable domain, with remaining parts taken from reference TRBV7-2 and TRBJ1-6, reads GAGVSQSPSNKVTEKGKDVELRCDPISGHTALYWYRQSLGQGLEFLIYFQGNSAPDKSGLPSDRFSAERTGGSVSTLTIQRTQQEDSAVYLCASSLGGGNSPLHFGNGTRLTVT.

The table lists this clone with a few counts. This chain connects TRBV29-1 to TRBJ1-3, with TRBD1 identical over 8 bases. Germline V lookup: CDR1 SQVTM, CDR2 ANQGSEA. CDR3 length: 14 residues. Trimming removed 4 bases from V and 1 base from J; junction bases left unmatched: 3. The CDR3 nucleotides read TGCAGCGTTGGGACAGGGTTATCTGGAAACACCATATATTTT. This sequence encodes CSVGTGLSGNTIYF.

This rearrangement joins TRBV12-1 to TRBJ2-2; TRBD2 reflects the table's D call only, with no check against the DNA. TRBV12-1 is described as a pseudogene. There are 15 residues in the CDR3. Written as DNA, the CDR3 is TGTGCCAGCAGACCATGTGGGACTTACACCGGGGAGCTGTTTTTT. Protein product: CASRPCGTYTGELFF.